The source of this T cell receptor (beta chain) is a study of cytomegalovirus exposure and HLA in healthy donors. Whole-study findings and limits: There were 160 or so TCR beta chains listed as cytomegalovirus-associated. As was reported, the classifier diagnosed cytomegalovirus status with high specificity and sensitivity.

For this clone: Its matching antigen is unknown.

Here immunoSEQ multiplex PCR was the method, and the copy in TCRdb shows in-frame clones only, minus some. The table records 150,000 or so clones, about 86% of them present only once. This CDR3 comprises 15 residues. The V gene's germline CDR1 is LNHDA and CDR2 SQIVND (reference sequence). The junction had 5 bases not matched to a gene; V was cut back by 3 bases and J by 5 bases. The clonotype was recovered from a human donor in good health. The material sequenced was PBMCs. The V call is TRBV19, the J call TRBJ2-1; 9 bases are a match to TRBD2. The CDR3 region has the DNA TGTGCCAGTAGTATTAGCGGGAGTGGTGACAATGAGCAGTTCTTC. This translates into CASSISGSGDNEQFF.